This passage covers 21 T cell receptor beta chains from one sample sequenced in a study of regulatory T cells in long-lasting Graves disease. The time point was: newly diagnosed GD, antithyroid drugs for less than 3 months. PBMC-derived RNA was used for the TCR library. Relying on iRepertoire HTBI primers and Arm-PCR of CDR3 regions, the team built TCR beta libraries. A single record per CDR3 protein comes from TCRdb applying MiXCR to the multiplex PCR reads. The sample lists about 610,000 distinct CDR3 sequences, about 16% seen once, with 9.5% to 15% in the top ten. This sample also belongs to another study, concerning T cells in Graves' hyperthyroidism and ophthalmopathy.

This sample comprised peripheral blood mononuclear cells (PBMCs), obtained at new diagnosis, from a patient treated with antithyroid drugs. The origin of the receptors is a man aged 18-30 years with Graves disease.

This chain uses TRBV4-2 with TRBJ2-3; D may be TRBD2 (5 bases). The germline V and J ends were trimmed by 1 base and 3 bases, with 17 bases remaining between them. Germline values: CDR1 LGHNA, CDR2 YNFKEQ. CDR3 length equals 17 residues. The CDR3, as DNA: TGTGCCAGCAGCCAAGGAGTGGCGGAGGAGAGTACAGATACGCAGTATTTT. It translates to CASSQGVAEESTDTQYF.

V usage is TRBV3-1 and J usage is TRBJ1-2; tentatively, D is TRBD1 (6 bases). Germline-derived CDR1 and CDR2 are LGHDT and YNNKEL (reference sequence). The CDR3 contains 17 residues. V was shortened by 0 bases and J by 4 bases, with 18 bases between the two germline ends. The DNA of the CDR3 is TGTGCCAGCAGCCAAGACCGGGCAGGGGAGGGAGGCTATGGCTACACCTTC. Protein: CASSQDRAGEGGYGYTF.

The rearrangement uses TRBV2 and TRBJ1-2, with 12 bases identical to TRBD1. Looked up from germline, CDR1 is SNHLY and CDR2 is FYNNEI. The CDR3 runs 15 residues. The trim removed 6 bases at V and 6 bases at J, leaving 8 bases unmatched. CDR3 sequence: CASRAGTGGAHGYTF. The CDR3 nucleotides are TGTGCCAGCAGAGCCGGGACAGGGGGCGCTCATGGCTACACCTTC.

In this sample, this clonotype turned up a few times. The rearrangement joins TRBV4-2 to TRBJ2-7, with 7 bases fitting TRBD2. The length of the CDR3 is 14 residues. The germline gives CDR1 LGHNA, CDR2 YNFKEQ. V gave up 0 bases and J gave up 3 bases; unmatched junction bases: 2. As DNA, the CDR3 is TGTGCCAGCAGCCAAGATGGGGGGGGCTACGAGCAGTACTTC. It is translated as CASSQDGGGYEQYF.

The rearrangement links TRBV6-4 to TRBJ2-7; no clear D gene. This CDR3 is built from 17 residues. The V gene's germline CDR1 is MRHNA and CDR2 SNTAGT. V shed 0 bases and J shed 3 bases, with 18 bases lying between them. The CDR3 reads CASSDSNLTTPFYEQYF. CDR3 in DNA: TGTGCCAGCAGTGACTCGAATCTAACTACACCCTTCTACGAGCAGTACTTC.

This clonotype was picked up many times. This chain connects TRBV10-3 to TRBJ2-1; no reliable D call. Trimming removed 11 bases at V and 1 base at J, with 15 bases between. The CDR3 covers 14 residues. Germline-derived CDR1 and CDR2 are ENHRY and SYGVKD. CDR3 sequence (DNA): TGTGCCGATCAGGCGGCAACATCCTACAATGAGCAGTTCTTC. Protein: CADQAATSYNEQFF.

The chain couples TRBV11-2 to TRBJ1-3; unclear D gene. V was clipped by 2 bases and J by 2 bases, with 7 bases between them. Per the germline V gene, CDR1 is SGHAT and CDR2 is FQNNGV. The CDR3 spans 14 residues. CDR3 sequence reads: CASSLTATGNTIYF. The DNA for the CDR3 is TGTGCCAGCAGCTTAACAGCCACTGGAAACACCATATATTTT.

This clonotype occurred a few times. CDR3 bases: TGCAGTGCTAGAGACCTAGCGGGACACAATGAGCAGTTCTTC. Its translation is CSARDLAGHNEQFF. V gene TRBV20-1 combines with J gene TRBJ2-1; 9 bases match TRBD2. The V segment lost 0 bases and the J segment 5 bases; nucleotides outside the gene matches: 2. The V gene's germline CDR1 is DFQATT and CDR2 SNEGSKA (reference sequence). The CDR3 runs 14 residues.

This clonotype was counted ten times or more. The chain recombines TRBV20-1 with TRBJ2-6; 7 nucleotides line up with TRBD1. Per the germline V gene, CDR1 is DFQATT and CDR2 is SNEGSKA (reference sequence). The V and J ends lost 5 bases and 0 bases, in that order; junction bases with no gene match: 7. The CDR3 covers 16 residues. CDR3 in amino acids: CSARTGGSSGANVLTF. DNA for the CDR3: TGCAGTGCTCGGACAGGTGGTAGCTCTGGGGCCAACGTCCTGACTTTC.

This clonotype was counted between two and nine times. CDR3 loop: CAWRSQGAITGELFF. The CDR3 DNA reads as TGTGCCTGGAGATCTCAGGGGGCGATTACCGGGGAGCTGTTTTTT. J is TRBJ2-2 and V is TRBV30, with TRBD1 matching over 8 bases. Unmatched junction bases numbered 8, after V lost 3 bases and J lost 5 bases. Germline V gives CDR1 GTSNPN, CDR2 SVGIG (reference sequence). The CDR3 runs to 15 residues.

Ten or more counts support this clonotype. This rearrangement joins TRBV3-1 to TRBJ2-1; 10 bases match TRBD2. CDR3 size: 15 residues. V was pared by 8 bases and J by 6 bases, with 10 bases of the junction left unmatched. CDR1 and CDR2 (germline): LGHDT, YNNKEL (reference sequence). CDR3 sequence: CASGTPGLAFNEQFF. The CDR3, as DNA: TGTGCCAGCGGAACTCCGGGACTAGCGTTCAATGAGCAGTTCTTC.

The chain carries TRBV7-2 and TRBJ2-1, with TRBD2 identical over 10 bases. CDR1 and CDR2 from the germline V gene are SGHTA and FQGNSA. V was pared by 5 bases and J by 6 bases, with 7 bases of the junction left unmatched. CDR3 length: 15 amino acids. The CDR3 protein is CASSPTRTSGNEQFF. The CDR3 nucleotides are TGTGCCAGCAGCCCCACCAGGACTAGCGGCAATGAGCAGTTCTTC.

This chain connects TRBV29-1 to TRBJ1-4; D call uncertain. This CDR3 comprises 14 residues. Trimming pared 2 bases from V and 8 bases from J, leaving 15 bases between. CDR1 is SQVTM and CDR2 is ANQGSEA in the germline V gene. CDR3 loop: CSVERGGWEEKLFF. The CDR3 DNA is TGCAGCGTTGAACGAGGAGGGTGGGAGGAAAAACTGTTTTTT.

There are a few counts of this clonotype. CDR3 sequence reads: CSARGSGTSEGQYF. The CDR3 coding sequence is TGCAGTGCTAGAGGCTCCGGGACTAGCGAAGGGCAGTACTTC. The chain links TRBV20-1 to TRBJ2-7, with 10 nucleotides matching TRBD2. The CDR3 sequence is 14 residues long. The germline gives CDR1 DFQATT, CDR2 SNEGSKA (reference sequence). After removal of 1 base from V and 9 bases from J, the junction contained 9 bases not matched to a gene.

V usage is TRBV3-1 and J usage is TRBJ1-2; D not resolved. Trimming shortened V by 1 base and J by 10 bases, and 7 bases separated the two germline ends. Germline V gene sequence: CDR1 LGHDT, CDR2 YNNKEL (reference sequence). This CDR3 region has 11 residues. The DNA of the CDR3 is TGTGCCAGCAGCCAAGTATCTCTCTACACCTTC. This translates into CASSQVSLYTF. The whole variable domain, remainder taken from reference TRBV3-1 and TRBJ1-2, is DTAVSQTPKYLVTQMGNDKSIKCEQNLGHDTMYWYKQDSKKFLKIMFSYNNKELIINETVPNRFSPKSPDKAHLNLHINSLELGDSAVYFCASSQVSLYTFGSGTRLTVV.

The sample holds many counts of this clonotype. The V call is TRBV6-2 or TRBV6-3, the J call TRBJ2-5; 7 bases are shared with TRBD2. Trimming removed 5 bases from V and 5 bases from J; junction bases left unmatched: 14. The germline gives CDR1 MNHEY, CDR2 SVGEGT. This CDR3 has 16 amino acids. CDR3 nucleotide sequence: TGTGCCAGCAGTACTGGTTGGGGGAGGGCCCAGGAGACCCAGTACTTC. Translation: CASSTGWGRAQETQYF.

In this sample, this clonotype turned up many times. This chain connects TRBV3-1 to TRBJ2-7; tentative D call: TRBD2 (6 bases). Trimming stripped 4 bases from V and 4 bases from J, with 11 bases between. The CDR3 sequence is 13 residues long. The germline gives CDR1 LGHDT, CDR2 YNNKEL (reference sequence). The CDR3 region is CASSPGTHYEQYF. In DNA form, the CDR3 reads TGTGCCAGCAGCCCCGGGACTCATTACGAGCAGTACTTC.

This clonotype was observed a handful of times. The chain is built from TRBV30 and TRBJ2-7; D is possibly TRBD2 (5 bases). There are 12 residues in the CDR3. Germline CDR1 and CDR2: GTSNPN and SVGIG (reference sequence). The ends were cut back, 5 bases at V and 3 bases at J, with 11 bases in the middle. The DNA for the CDR3 is TGTGCCTGGGGCACTGGAGGCTACGAGCAGTACTTC. This gives the protein CAWGTGGYEQYF.

This clonotype appeared a few times. A much larger clone differs by one base, so this may be a read error. The chain recombines TRBV11-2 with TRBJ1-1; TRBD1 matches at 10 bases. The CDR3 is made up of 13 amino acids. The germline gives CDR1 SGHAT, CDR2 FQNNGV. CDR3 residues: CAGSLDRGTEAFF. Here the CDR3 DNA reads TGTGCCGGCAGCCTGGACAGGGGGACTGAAGCTTTCTTT. Variable domain in full (rest from reference TRBV11-2 and TRBJ1-1): EAGVAQSPRYKIIEKRQSVAFWCNPISGHATLYWYQQILGQGPKLLIQFQNNGVVDDSQLPKDRFSAERLKGVDSTLKIQPAKLEDSAVYLCAGSLDRGTEAFFGQGTRLTVV.

This clonotype was found many times. CDR3 coding DNA: TGTGCCAGCTCACCGGAAGGCCTTAATTCACCCCTCCACTTT. It encodes CASSPEGLNSPLHF. The chain combines TRBV18 with TRBJ1-6; no reliable D call. V dropped 3 bases and J dropped 6 bases, with 9 bases sitting between them. The CDR3 totals 14 residues. CDR1 KGHSH and CDR2 LQKENI come from the germline V gene.

This clonotype was seen many times. The chain combines TRBV2 with TRBJ2-4; D is possibly TRBD2 (6 bases). Trimming cost V 7 bases and J 7 bases, with 14 bases left between them. This CDR3 has 13 amino acids. Looked up from germline, CDR1 is SNHLY and CDR2 is FYNNEI. CDR3 sequence reads: CASKREQLNIQYF. The CDR3 nucleotides are TGTGCCAGCAAACGGGAGCAATTGAACATTCAGTACTTC. Based on the CDR3 plus reference TRBV2 and TRBJ2-4, the full variable domain is EPEVTQTPSHQVTQMGQEVILRCVPISNHLYFYWYRQILGQKVEFLVSFYNNEISEKSEIFDDQFSVERPDGSNFTLKIRSTKLEDSAMYFCASKREQLNIQYFGAGTRLSVL.